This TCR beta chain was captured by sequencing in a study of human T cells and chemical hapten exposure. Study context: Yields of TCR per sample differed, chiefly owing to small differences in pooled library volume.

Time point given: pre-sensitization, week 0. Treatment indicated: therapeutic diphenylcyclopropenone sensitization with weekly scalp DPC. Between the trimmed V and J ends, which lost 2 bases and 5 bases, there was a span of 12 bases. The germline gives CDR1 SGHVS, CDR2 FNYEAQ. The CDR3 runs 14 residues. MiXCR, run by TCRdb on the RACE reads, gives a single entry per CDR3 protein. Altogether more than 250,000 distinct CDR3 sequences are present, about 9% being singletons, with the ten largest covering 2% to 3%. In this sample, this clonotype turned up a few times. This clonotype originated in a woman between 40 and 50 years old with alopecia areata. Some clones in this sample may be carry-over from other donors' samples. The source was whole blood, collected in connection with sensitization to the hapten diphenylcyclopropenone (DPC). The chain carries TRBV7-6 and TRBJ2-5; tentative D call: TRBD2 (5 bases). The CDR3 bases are TGTGCCAGCAGCTTATCTCCGGGGATCGAGACCCAGTACTTC. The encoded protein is CASSLSPGIETQYF. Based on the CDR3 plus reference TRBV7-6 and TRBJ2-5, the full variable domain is GAGVSQSPRYKVTKRGQDVALRCDPISGHVSLYWYRQALGQGPEFLTYFNYEAQQDKSGLPNDRFSAERPEGSISTLTIQRTEQRDSAMYRCASSLSPGIETQYFGPGTRLLVL.